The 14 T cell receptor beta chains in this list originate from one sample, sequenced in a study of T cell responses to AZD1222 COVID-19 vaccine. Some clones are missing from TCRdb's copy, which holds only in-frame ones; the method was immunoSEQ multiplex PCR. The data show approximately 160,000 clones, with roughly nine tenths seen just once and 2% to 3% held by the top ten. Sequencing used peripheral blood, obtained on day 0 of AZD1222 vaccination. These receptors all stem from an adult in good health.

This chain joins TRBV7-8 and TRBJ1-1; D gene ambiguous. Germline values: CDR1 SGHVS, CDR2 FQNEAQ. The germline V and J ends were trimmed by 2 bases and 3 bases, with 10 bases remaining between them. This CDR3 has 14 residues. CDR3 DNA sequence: TGTGCCAGCAGCTTACCTCTCCGGGACACTGAAGCTTTCTTT. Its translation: CASSLPLRDTEAFF. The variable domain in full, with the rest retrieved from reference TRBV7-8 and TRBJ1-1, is GAGVSQSPRYKVAKRGQDVALRCDPISGHVSLFWYQQALGQGPEFLTYFQNEAQLDKSGLPSDRFFAERPEGSVSTLKIQRTQQEDSAVYLCASSLPLRDTEAFFGQGTRLTVV.

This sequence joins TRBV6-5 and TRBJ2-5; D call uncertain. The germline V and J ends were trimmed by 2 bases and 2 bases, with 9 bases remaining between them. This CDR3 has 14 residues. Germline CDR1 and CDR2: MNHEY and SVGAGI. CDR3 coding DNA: TGTGCCAGCAGTTACGGGTTGGGGCAAGAGACCCAGTACTTC. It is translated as CASSYGLGQETQYF.

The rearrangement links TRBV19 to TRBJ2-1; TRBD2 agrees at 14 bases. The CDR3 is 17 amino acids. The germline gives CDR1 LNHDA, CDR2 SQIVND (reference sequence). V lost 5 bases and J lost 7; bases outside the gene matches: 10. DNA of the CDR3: TGTGCCAGTAGTGCCGACCGATGGACTAGCGGGAGGAATGAGCAGTTCTTC. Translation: CASSADRWTSGRNEQFF.

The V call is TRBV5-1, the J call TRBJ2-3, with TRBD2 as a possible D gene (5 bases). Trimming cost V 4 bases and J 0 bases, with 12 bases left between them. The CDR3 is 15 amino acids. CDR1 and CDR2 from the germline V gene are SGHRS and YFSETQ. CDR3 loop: CASSHSGPSTDTQYF. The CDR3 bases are TGCGCCAGCAGCCACAGCGGACCTAGCACAGATACGCAGTATTTT.

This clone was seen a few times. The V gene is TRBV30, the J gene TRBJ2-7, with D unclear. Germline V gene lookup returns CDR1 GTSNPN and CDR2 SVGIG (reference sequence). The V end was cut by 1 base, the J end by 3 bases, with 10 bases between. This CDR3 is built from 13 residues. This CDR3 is CAWSAGLHYEQYF. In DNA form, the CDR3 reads TGTGCCTGGAGTGCTGGGTTACACTACGAGCAGTACTTC.

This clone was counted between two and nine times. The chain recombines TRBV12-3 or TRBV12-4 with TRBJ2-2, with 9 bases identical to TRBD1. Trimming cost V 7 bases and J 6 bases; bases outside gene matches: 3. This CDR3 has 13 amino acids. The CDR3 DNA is TGTGCCAGCATCAGGACAGGGGCCGGGGAGCTGTTTTTT. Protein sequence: CASIRTGAGELFF.

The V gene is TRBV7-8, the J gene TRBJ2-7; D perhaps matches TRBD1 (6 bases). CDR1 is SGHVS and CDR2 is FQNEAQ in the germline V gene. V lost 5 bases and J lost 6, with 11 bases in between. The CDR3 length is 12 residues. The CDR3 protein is CASSPDSPEQYF. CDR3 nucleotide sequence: TGTGCCAGCAGCCCGGACAGTCCCGAGCAGTACTTC.

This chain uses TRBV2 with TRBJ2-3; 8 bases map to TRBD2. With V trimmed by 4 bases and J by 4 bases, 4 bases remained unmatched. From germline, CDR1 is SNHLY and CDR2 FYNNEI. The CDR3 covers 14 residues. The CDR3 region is CASSASGSPDTQYF. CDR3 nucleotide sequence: TGTGCCAGCAGTGCGAGCGGGAGTCCAGATACGCAGTATTTT.

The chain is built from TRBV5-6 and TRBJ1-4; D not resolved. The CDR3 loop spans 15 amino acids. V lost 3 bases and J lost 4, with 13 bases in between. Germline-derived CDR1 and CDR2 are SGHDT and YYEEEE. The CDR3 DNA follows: TGTGCCAGCAGCTCGTTGACACAGCATAATGAAAAACTGTTTTTT. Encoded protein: CASSSLTQHNEKLFF.

CDR3 in amino acids: CAWNIGTPNNSPLHF. The DNA of the CDR3 is TGTGCCTGGAACATAGGGACCCCGAATAATTCACCCCTCCACTTT. The chain combines TRBV30 with TRBJ1-6, with D maybe TRBD1 (5 bases). V was shortened by 4 bases and J by 5 bases, with 15 bases between the two germline ends. Germline V CDR1 and CDR2: GTSNPN, SVGIG (reference sequence). The CDR3 extends over 15 amino acids. The full variable domain, its missing parts supplied by reference TRBV30 and TRBJ1-6, is SQTIHQWPATLVQPVGSPLSLECTVEGTSNPNLYWYRQAAGRGLQLLFYSVGIGQISSEVPQNLSASRPQDRQFILSSKKLLLSDSGFYLCAWNIGTPNNSPLHFGNGTRLTVT.

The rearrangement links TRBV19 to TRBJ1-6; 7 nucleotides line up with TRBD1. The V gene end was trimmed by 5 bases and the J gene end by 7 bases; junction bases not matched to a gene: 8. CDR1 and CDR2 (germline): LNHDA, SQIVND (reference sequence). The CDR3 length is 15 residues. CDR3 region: CASSSPGTANSPLHF. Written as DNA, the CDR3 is TGTGCCAGTAGTTCCCCCGGGACAGCAAATTCACCCCTCCACTTT.

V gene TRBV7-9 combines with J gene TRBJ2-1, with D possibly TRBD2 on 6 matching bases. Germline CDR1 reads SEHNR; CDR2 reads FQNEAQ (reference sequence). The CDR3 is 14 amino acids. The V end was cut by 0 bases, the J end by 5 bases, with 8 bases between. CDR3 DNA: TGTGCCAGCAGCTTAGCGGGAGGTAACAATGAGCAGTTCTTC. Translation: CASSLAGGNNEQFF.

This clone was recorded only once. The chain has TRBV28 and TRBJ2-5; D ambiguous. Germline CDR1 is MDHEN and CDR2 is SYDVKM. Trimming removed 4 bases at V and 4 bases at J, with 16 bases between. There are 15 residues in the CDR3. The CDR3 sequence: CASSSSNSRRETQYF. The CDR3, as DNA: TGTGCCAGCAGTTCTAGTAACAGCCGCCGAGAGACCCAGTACTTC. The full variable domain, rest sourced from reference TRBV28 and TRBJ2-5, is DVKVTQSSRYLVKRTGEKVFLECVQDMDHENMFWYRQDPGLGLRLIYFSYDVKMKEKGDIPEGYSVSREKKERFSLILESASTNQTSMYLCASSSSNSRRETQYFGPGTRLLVL.

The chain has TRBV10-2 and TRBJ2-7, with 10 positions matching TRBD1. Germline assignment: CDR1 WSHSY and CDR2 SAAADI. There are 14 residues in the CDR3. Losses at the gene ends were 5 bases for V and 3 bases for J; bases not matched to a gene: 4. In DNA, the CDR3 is TGCGCCAGCAGTCCGACAGGGGGCGGCTACGAGCAGTACTTC. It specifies CASSPTGGGYEQYF.